Presented here are 22 T cell receptor beta chains from one specimen sequenced in a study of T cells in Graves' hyperthyroidism and ophthalmopathy. The TCR beta CDR3 regions underwent amplification using RNA transcripts as the source. First-round RT-PCR with HTBI primers amplified the TCR CDR3 region. TCRdb used MiXCR to reprocess the multiplex PCR reads, holding one entry per CDR3 protein. The table shows around 450,000 distinct CDR3 sequences, with 15% to 19% occurring only once. Sequenced: blood. The receptors shown here come from a woman aged 18-29 years with Graves' hyperthyroidism.

The gene calls are TRBV12-3 or TRBV12-4 and TRBJ2-2; TRBD1 matches 7 bases. V shed 7 bases, J shed 4 bases, and the junction held 9 bases outside the gene matches. The CDR3 consists of 15 residues. The CDR3 nucleotides are TGTGCCAGCACCCCCAAGGGGGCGCTCACCGGGGAGCTGTTTTTT. Translation: CASTPKGALTGELFF.

There are many counts of this clonotype. The chain links TRBV4-2 to TRBJ2-5, with D possibly matching TRBD1 (5 bases). Germline CDR1 is LGHNA and CDR2 is YNFKEQ. Deletions cut 0 bases from V and 6 bases from J, with 20 bases between. The CDR3 consists of 17 residues. This chain's CDR3 is CASSQEFWTPNLKTQYF. The CDR3 DNA is TGTGCCAGCAGCCAAGAGTTTTGGACACCGAACTTGAAGACCCAGTACTTC.

A word on this clonotype: One junction end does not reproduce the germline sequence, and a read error may be involved. The chain has TRBV29-1 and TRBJ1-1; D is ambiguous. Germline-derived CDR1 and CDR2 are SQVTM and ANQGSEA. This CDR3 is 13 amino acids long. The CDR3 sequence is CSVQGRLYTEASF. CDR3 nucleotides: TGCAGCGTACAAGGGCGGCTTTACACTGAAGCTTCCTTT.

V gene TRBV19 combines with J gene TRBJ2-2; 8 positions agree with TRBD1. CDR3 length equals 16 residues. The trim removed 3 bases at V and 2 bases at J, leaving 5 bases unmatched. Germline lookup yields CDR1 LNHDA and CDR2 SQIVND (reference sequence). The CDR3 DNA reads as TGTGCCAGTAGTATCCGCAGGGGGCTCAACACCGGGGAGCTGTTTTTT. As protein: CASSIRRGLNTGELFF.

Only a few counts were recorded for this clonotype. The gene calls are TRBV5-1 and TRBJ2-5; TRBD2 agrees at 8 bases. The CDR3 contains 17 residues. Germline V lookup: CDR1 SGHRS, CDR2 YFSETQ. The trim removed 4 bases at V and 4 bases at J, leaving 15 bases unmatched. DNA of the CDR3: TGCGCCAGCAGCGCCAAACCGGGACTAGGTGTGCGAGAGACCCAGTACTTC. Residues: CASSAKPGLGVRETQYF. Supplemented by reference TRBV5-1 and TRBJ2-5, the full variable domain reads KAGVTQTPRYLIKTRGQQVTLSCSPISGHRSVSWYQQTPGQGLQFLFEYFSETQRNKGNFPGRFSGRQFSNSRSEMNVSTLELGDSALYLCASSAKPGLGVRETQYFGPGTRLLVL.

The CDR3 spells CASSLQGIGNQPQHF. The DNA of the CDR3 is TGTGCCAGCAGTCTGCAGGGGATAGGGAATCAGCCCCAGCATTTT. The chain uses TRBV12-3 or TRBV12-4 and TRBJ1-5; a possible D gene is TRBD1 (6 bases). CDR3 length: 15 amino acids. V was pared by 5 bases and J by 4 bases, with 15 bases between.

This clonotype was seen many times. The V and J genes are TRBV9 and TRBJ1-3; no reliable D call. V was trimmed by 0 bases and J by 0 bases, leaving 4 bases between them. From germline, CDR1 is SGDLS and CDR2 YYNGEE. This CDR3 region has 14 residues. This CDR3 is CASSVELSGNTIYF. CDR3 DNA: TGTGCCAGCAGCGTAGAACTCTCTGGAAACACCATATATTTT.

The V and J genes are TRBV6-2 or TRBV6-3 and TRBJ1-1; weak D call: TRBD1 (6 bases). In germline, CDR1 is MNHEY, CDR2 SVGEGT. The ends were cut back, 6 bases at V and 2 bases at J, with 13 bases in the middle. The CDR3 sequence is 14 residues long. This chain's CDR3 is CASSPGTHNTEAFF. In DNA, the CDR3 is TGTGCCAGCAGCCCCGGGACACATAACACTGAAGCTTTCTTT.

As to this clonotype: The final CDR3 position lacks the conserved phenylalanine or tryptophan, pointing to a likely read error. The V gene is TRBV12-3 or TRBV12-4, the J gene TRBJ1-1; possibly TRBD1 for D (6 bases). The CDR3 is 14 amino acids. Trimming pared 5 bases from V and 3 bases from J, leaving 13 bases between. The CDR3, as DNA: TGTGCCAGCAGTCAGGGGAGTGTTGACACTGAAGCTTTCTCT. Its protein is CASSQGSVDTEAFS.

This clonotype was detected ten times or more. This chain connects TRBV20-1 to TRBJ2-5, with 7 nucleotides matching TRBD2. Trimming cost V 5 bases and J 5 bases; bases outside gene matches: 8. The CDR3 sequence is 13 residues long. Germline V CDR1 and CDR2: DFQATT, SNEGSKA (reference sequence). The CDR3: CSAPASAGETQYF. The CDR3 coding sequence is TGCAGTGCTCCGGCCTCAGCGGGGGAGACCCAGTACTTC.

CDR3 nucleotide sequence: TGTGCCAGCAGCCCCACTTTCGGGACGCTGGCCAACGTCCTGACTTTC. Translated: CASSPTFGTLANVLTF. The chain links TRBV9 to TRBJ2-6, with D perhaps being TRBD1 or TRBD2 (5 bases each). The V gene lost 4 bases and the J gene lost 6 bases, with 17 bases spanning the gap. There are 16 residues in the CDR3. Germline-derived CDR1 and CDR2 are SGDLS and YYNGEE.

The V and J genes are TRBV2 and TRBJ2-1; 7 positions match TRBD1. Per the germline V gene, CDR1 is SNHLY and CDR2 is FYNNEI. The CDR3 is made up of 15 amino acids. Trimming at V came to 6 bases and at J to 4 bases, leaving 9 bases not matched to a gene. This CDR3 reads CASREQGSVYNEQFF. CDR3 bases: TGTGCCAGCAGAGAACAGGGGTCCGTGTACAATGAGCAGTTCTTC.

A few counts support this clonotype. The chain has TRBV25-1 and TRBJ2-5, with D unclear. Germline loops: CDR1 MGHDK, CDR2 SYGVNS. V was shortened by 2 bases and J by 7 bases, with 8 bases between the two germline ends. This CDR3 is built from 12 residues. In DNA form, the CDR3 reads TGTGCCAGCAGTGAAGTAGGGATGACCCAGTACTTC. As protein: CASSEVGMTQYF.

This clonotype came up many times. CDR3 residues: CASSGFVSTEAFF. The CDR3 bases are TGTGCCAGCAGTGGTTTTGTAAGCACTGAAGCTTTCTTT. The rearrangement joins TRBV2 to TRBJ1-1; D ambiguous. Trimming stripped 4 bases from V and 4 bases from J, with 10 bases between. Germline V gene lookup returns CDR1 SNHLY and CDR2 FYNNEI. CDR3 length: 13 amino acids.

J is TRBJ2-5 and V is TRBV5-1, with D possibly being TRBD2 (5 bases). V was cut by 4 bases and J by 5 bases, with 18 bases left in between. Per the germline V gene, CDR1 is SGHRS and CDR2 is YFSETQ. This CDR3 is 15 amino acids long. CDR3 nucleotide sequence: TGCGCCAGCAGCCGCCACGACGGGGAACTGGAGACCCAGTACTTC. Encoded protein: CASSRHDGELETQYF.

The V and J genes are TRBV6-1 and TRBJ2-7; the D gene could be TRBD1 or TRBD2 (5 bases each). CDR3 length: 13 amino acids. Trimming removed 6 bases at V and 7 bases at J, with 16 bases between. CDR1 and CDR2 from the germline V gene are MNHNS and SASEGT. For the CDR3, the DNA is TGTGCCAGCAGGATTCAGGGACCGGGTGAGCAGTACTTC. This encodes CASRIQGPGEQYF.

The J gene is TRBJ1-2, the V gene TRBV7-9; TRBD1 is a possible D gene (6 bases). Per the germline V gene, CDR1 is SEHNR and CDR2 is FQNEAQ (reference sequence). Trimming removed 2 bases from V and 3 bases from J, with 19 bases in between. There are 17 residues in the CDR3. CDR3 DNA sequence: TGTGCCAGCAGCTTATCCCCGGGGGGGGCGCGCGACTATGGCTACACCTTC. This codes for CASSLSPGGARDYGYTF.

This clonotype was picked up a small number of times. The gene calls are TRBV2 and TRBJ2-3; D is ambiguous. This CDR3 is 13 amino acids long. Deletions cut 4 bases from V and 4 bases from J, with 9 bases between. The germline CDR1 and CDR2 sequences are SNHLY and FYNNEI. The CDR3, as DNA: TGTGCCAGCAGTGCTATCGCACCAGATACGCAGTATTTT. Amino acid sequence: CASSAIAPDTQYF.

This clonotype was seen ten or more times. The rearrangement joins TRBV20-1 to TRBJ1-5, with D perhaps TRBD1 (5 bases). The V end lost 1 base, the J end lost 4 bases, and 17 bases lay between the germline ends. CDR1 and CDR2 (germline): DFQATT, SNEGSKA (reference sequence). The CDR3 totals 16 residues. The CDR3 coding sequence is TGCAGTGCTAGAGGGGACGGATCGGGTGGTAATCAGCCCCAGCATTTT. Amino acids: CSARGDGSGGNQPQHF.

This clonotype was found many times. This chain joins TRBV28 and TRBJ2-7; 11 nucleotides match TRBD2. With 5 bases clipped from V and 3 bases from J, the junction kept 9 bases outside the gene matches. The CDR3 runs to 16 residues. Germline values: CDR1 MDHEN, CDR2 SYDVKM. CDR3 coding DNA: TGTGCCAGCAGTCCACCCTCTAGCGGGAGGCGCTACGAGCAGTACTTC. This translates into CASSPPSSGRRYEQYF. The variable domain in full, with the rest retrieved from reference TRBV28 and TRBJ2-7, is DVKVTQSSRYLVKRTGEKVFLECVQDMDHENMFWYRQDPGLGLRLIYFSYDVKMKEKGDIPEGYSVSREKKERFSLILESASTNQTSMYLCASSPPSSGRRYEQYFGPGTRLTVT.

The V gene is TRBV4-1, the J gene TRBJ2-3; the D gene is possibly TRBD2 (7 bases). This CDR3 contains 17 residues. V shed 2 bases and J shed 1 base, with 16 bases lying between them. In germline, CDR1 is MGHRA, CDR2 YSYEKL. The CDR3 region has the DNA TGCGCCAGCAGCCAAACCCCGGGGGGCCTTGGCACAGATACGCAGTATTTT. The encoded protein is CASSQTPGGLGTDTQYF.

The table lists this clonotype with a few counts. The chain couples TRBV6-1 to TRBJ1-5; D call uncertain. V was trimmed by 5 bases and J by 2 bases, leaving 13 bases between them. Germline V CDR1 and CDR2: MNHNS, SASEGT. The CDR3 runs 15 residues. This chain's CDR3 is CASSLKAGGNQPQHF. The CDR3 nucleotides are TGTGCCAGCAGTCTTAAGGCCGGAGGCAATCAGCCCCAGCATTTT.